This T cell receptor beta chain was documented in a study of blood T cell repertoires in COVID-19 (TCRdb year 2020). Study-level background: Samples covering the acute and convalescent phases of COVID-19 were provided by collaborators in the United States, Italy and Spain. The material from the prospective study consisted of cDNA or gDNA derived from T cells, B-cell-depleted T cells, or PBMCs. The dataset comprised deeply sampled blood TCRbeta repertoires from subjects exposed to, actively infected with, or recovered from COVID-19. The repertoires were released in a freely available public database meant as a resource for research on the immune response to SARS-CoV-2. The samples were drawn from two sources: the first 160 participants of the ongoing ImmuneRACE study, and fewer than 1,500 subjects contributed by 6 global collaborators. The sample metadata nearly always contained a de-identified subject ID, COVID-19 status, age in years and sex. HLA class I and class II types, where available, came from metadata supplied by the sample provider rather than from assay-based typing.

A second Seattle source provided samples from volunteer blood donors who had recovered from COVID-19. Whole blood was collected in K2EDTA tubes by collaborating institutions according to the institutions' own protocols. Collaborator samples were shipped for TCRbeta analysis as frozen whole blood, isolated PBMCs, or DNA extracted from either sample type. TCRbeta CDR3 regions were amplified from genomic DNA by means of the immunoSEQ Assay, a bias-controlled multiplex PCR. Per the original workflow: Within the assay, amplification of reference gene primers was used to estimate how many nucleated cells each sample contained. Sequence reads were collapsed and filtered to measure the absolute abundance of every unique TCRbeta CDR3 rearrangement. For each sample, productive Simpson clonality was calculated as the square root of Simpson's diversity index over productive rearrangements. TCRdb stores this immuneACCESS table with in-frame sequences only. Part of the clones is absent; in the studies checked, under half of the shortfall reflects unresolved V genes, and no reason is known for the rest. That table is the source of V, J and clone size, and D and trimming were worked out from the DNA. The sample has roughly 200,000 clones on record, about 87% of them singletons. The ten largest clones add up to about 6.2% of the sample.

What the authors observed across the whole study: Clinical and demographic metadata were provided uncurated, with the amount varying by source and participant.

Of note for this clone: The antigen this receptor binds is unknown. Base qualities are not recorded, but no much larger clone differs from it by a single base.

The V end loses 5 bases and the J end loses 1 base, and a stretch of 9 bases separates them. The CDR3 starts with the cysteine, ends with the phenylalanine, and has 13 residues. Kept here is only the CDR3 DNA, which spans 39 bases and is read in frame from base 1. CDR1 and CDR2 were assigned from the germline V gene (reference sequence) as GTSNPN and SVGIG. Rearrangement joined TRBV30 to TRBJ1-5; the D gene is possibly TRBD1, with 5 bases matching. Sequencing was done on a sample of peripheral blood. The sequence was obtained from a man aged 55 to 69 who had recovered from COVID-19. The CDR3 in this case is CAWGDWSNQPQHF. The nucleotide sequence is TGTGCCTGGGGGGACTGGAGCAATCAGCCCCAGCATTTT.